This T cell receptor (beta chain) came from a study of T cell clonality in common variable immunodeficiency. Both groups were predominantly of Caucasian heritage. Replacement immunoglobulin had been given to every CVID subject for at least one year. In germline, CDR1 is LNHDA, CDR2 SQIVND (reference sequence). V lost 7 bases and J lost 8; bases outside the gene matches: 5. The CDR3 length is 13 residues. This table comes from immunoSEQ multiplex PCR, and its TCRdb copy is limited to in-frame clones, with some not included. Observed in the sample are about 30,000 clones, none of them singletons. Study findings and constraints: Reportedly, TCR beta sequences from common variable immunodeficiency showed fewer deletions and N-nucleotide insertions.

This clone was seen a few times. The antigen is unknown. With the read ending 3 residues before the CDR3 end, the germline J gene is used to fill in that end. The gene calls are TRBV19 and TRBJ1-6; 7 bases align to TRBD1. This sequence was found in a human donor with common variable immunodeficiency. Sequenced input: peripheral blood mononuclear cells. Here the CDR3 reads CASNHRGYSPLHF. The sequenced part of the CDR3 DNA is TGTGCCAGTAACCACAGGGGTTATTCACCC.